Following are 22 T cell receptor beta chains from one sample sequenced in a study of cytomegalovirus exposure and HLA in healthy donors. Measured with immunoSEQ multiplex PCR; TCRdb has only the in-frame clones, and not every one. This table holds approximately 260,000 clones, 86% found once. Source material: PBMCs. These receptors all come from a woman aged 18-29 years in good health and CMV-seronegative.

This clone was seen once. The CDR3 is CASSYVTGDEQYF. In DNA form, the CDR3 reads TGTGCCAGCAGTTACGTAACGGGGGACGAGCAGTACTTC. V usage is TRBV6-5 and J usage is TRBJ2-7; D possibly corresponds to TRBD2 (6 bases). Germline CDR1 reads MNHEY; CDR2 reads SVGAGI. The CDR3 consists of 13 residues. V lost 2 bases to trimming and J lost 5 bases, with 10 bases between them.

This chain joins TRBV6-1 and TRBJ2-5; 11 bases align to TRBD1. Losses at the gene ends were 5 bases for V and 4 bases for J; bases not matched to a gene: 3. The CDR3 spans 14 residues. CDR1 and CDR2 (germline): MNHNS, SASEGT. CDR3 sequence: CASSRDRGLETQYF. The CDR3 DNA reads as TGTGCCAGCAGTCGGGACAGGGGGTTAGAGACCCAGTACTTC.

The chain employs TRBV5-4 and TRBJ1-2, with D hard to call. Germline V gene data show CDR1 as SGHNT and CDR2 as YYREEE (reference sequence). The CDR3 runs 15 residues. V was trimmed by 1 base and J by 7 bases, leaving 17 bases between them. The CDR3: CASSLIGGLGSGYTF. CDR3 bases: TGTGCCAGCAGCTTGATCGGCGGCCTCGGGAGTGGCTACACCTTC.

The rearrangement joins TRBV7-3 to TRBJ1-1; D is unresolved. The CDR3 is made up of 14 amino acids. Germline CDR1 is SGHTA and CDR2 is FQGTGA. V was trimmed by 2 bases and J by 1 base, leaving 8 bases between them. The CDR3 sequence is CASSLSRGNTEAFF. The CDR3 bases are TGTGCCAGCAGCTTATCCCGGGGGAACACTGAAGCTTTCTTT.

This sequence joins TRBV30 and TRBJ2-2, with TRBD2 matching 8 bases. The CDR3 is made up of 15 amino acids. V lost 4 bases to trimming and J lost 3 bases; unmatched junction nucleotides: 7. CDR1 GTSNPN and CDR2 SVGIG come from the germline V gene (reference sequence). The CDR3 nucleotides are TGTGCCTGGAATCAAGCGGGAGCCCACACCGGGGAGCTGTTTTTT. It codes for CAWNQAGAHTGELFF.

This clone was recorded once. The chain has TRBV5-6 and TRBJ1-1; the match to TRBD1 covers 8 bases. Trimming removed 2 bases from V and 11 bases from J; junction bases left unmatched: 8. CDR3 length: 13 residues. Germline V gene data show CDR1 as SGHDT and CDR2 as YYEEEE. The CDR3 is CASSLGQGLLAFF. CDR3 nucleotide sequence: TGTGCCAGCAGCTTAGGACAGGGTTTGCTGGCTTTCTTT.

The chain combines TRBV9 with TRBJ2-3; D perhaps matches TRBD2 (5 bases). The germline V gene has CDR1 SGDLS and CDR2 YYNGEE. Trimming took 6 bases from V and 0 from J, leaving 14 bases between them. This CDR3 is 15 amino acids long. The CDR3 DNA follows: TGTGCCAGCACTAATAGCGACTTCAGCACAGATACGCAGTATTTT. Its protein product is CASTNSDFSTDTQYF.

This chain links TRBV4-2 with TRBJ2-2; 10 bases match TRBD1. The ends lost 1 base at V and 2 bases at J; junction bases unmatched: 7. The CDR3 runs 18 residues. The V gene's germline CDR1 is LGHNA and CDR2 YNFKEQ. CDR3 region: CASSQAPGTGVNTGELFF. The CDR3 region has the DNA TGTGCCAGCAGCCAAGCCCCCGGGACAGGGGTTAACACCGGGGAGCTGTTTTTT.

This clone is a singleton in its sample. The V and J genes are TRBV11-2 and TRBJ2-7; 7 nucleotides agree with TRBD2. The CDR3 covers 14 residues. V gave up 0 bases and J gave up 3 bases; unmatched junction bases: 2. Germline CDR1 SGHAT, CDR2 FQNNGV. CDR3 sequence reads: CASSLEIAGYEQYF. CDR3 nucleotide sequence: TGTGCCAGCAGCTTAGAGATAGCGGGCTACGAGCAGTACTTC.

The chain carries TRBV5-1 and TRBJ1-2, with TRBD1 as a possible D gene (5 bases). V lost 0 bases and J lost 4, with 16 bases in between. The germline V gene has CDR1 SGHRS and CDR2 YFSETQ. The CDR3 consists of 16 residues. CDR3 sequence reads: CASSLAGPVGVYGYTF. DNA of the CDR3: TGCGCCAGCAGCTTGGCAGGCCCGGTAGGGGTCTATGGCTACACCTTC.

Written as DNA, the CDR3 is TGCGCCAGCAGTATTGGACTAGATCCCTCCTACAATGAGCAGTTCTTC. Translated: CASSIGLDPSYNEQFF. The V and J genes are TRBV5-1 and TRBJ2-1; TRBD2 agrees at 7 bases. Germline-derived CDR1 and CDR2 are SGHRS and YFSETQ. J gave up 0 bases and V 5 bases, and 8 bases lay outside the gene matches. The CDR3 covers 16 residues.

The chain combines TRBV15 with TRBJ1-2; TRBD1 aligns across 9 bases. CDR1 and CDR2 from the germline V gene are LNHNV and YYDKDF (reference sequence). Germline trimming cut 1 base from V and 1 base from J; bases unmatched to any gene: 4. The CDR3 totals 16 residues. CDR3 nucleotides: TGTGCCACCAGCAGAGCAAGGACAGGGGTTAACTATGGCTACACCTTC. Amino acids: CATSRARTGVNYGYTF.

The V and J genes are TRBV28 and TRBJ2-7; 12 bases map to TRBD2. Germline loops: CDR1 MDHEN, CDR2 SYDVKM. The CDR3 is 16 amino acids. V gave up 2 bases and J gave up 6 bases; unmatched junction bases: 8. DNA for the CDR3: TGTGCCAGCAGTTTACTAGCGGGGGGGCGTCGCTCCGAGCAGTACTTC. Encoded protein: CASSLLAGGRRSEQYF.

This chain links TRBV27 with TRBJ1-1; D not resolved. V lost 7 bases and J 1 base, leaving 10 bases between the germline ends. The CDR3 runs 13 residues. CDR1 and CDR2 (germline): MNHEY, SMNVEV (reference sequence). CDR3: CASTLGENTEAFF. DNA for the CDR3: TGTGCCAGCACCCTCGGGGAGAACACTGAAGCTTTCTTT.

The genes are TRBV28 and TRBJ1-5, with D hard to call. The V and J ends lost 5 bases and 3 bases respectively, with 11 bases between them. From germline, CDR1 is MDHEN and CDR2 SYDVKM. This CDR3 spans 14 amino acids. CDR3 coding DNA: TGTGCCAGCAGTCTCTTAACACCCAATCAGCCCCAGCATTTT. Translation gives CASSLLTPNQPQHF.

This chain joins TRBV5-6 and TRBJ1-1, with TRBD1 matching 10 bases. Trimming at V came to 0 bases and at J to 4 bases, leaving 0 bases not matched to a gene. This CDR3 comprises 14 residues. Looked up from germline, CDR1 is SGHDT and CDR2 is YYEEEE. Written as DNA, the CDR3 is TGTGCCAGCAGCTTGGGGGACAGGGGCACTGAAGCTTTCTTT. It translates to CASSLGDRGTEAFF.

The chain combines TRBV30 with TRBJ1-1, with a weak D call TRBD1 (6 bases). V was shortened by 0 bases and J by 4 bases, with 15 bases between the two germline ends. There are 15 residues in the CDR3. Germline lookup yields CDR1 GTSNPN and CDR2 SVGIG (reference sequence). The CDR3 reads CAWSVSGGPSTEAFF. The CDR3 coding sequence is TGTGCCTGGAGTGTATCGGGGGGCCCCTCCACTGAAGCTTTCTTT.

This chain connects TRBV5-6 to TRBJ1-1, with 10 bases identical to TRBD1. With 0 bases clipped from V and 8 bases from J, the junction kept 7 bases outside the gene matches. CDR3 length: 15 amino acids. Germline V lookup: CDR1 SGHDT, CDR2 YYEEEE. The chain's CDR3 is CASSLGVTGGLEAFF. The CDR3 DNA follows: TGTGCCAGCAGCTTGGGTGTGACAGGGGGCTTAGAAGCTTTCTTT.

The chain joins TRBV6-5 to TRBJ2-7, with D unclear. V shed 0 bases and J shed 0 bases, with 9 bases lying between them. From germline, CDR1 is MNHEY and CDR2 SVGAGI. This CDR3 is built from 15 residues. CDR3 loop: CASSYSPSGSYEQYF. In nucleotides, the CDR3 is TGTGCCAGCAGTTACTCACCGTCGGGCTCCTACGAGCAGTACTTC.

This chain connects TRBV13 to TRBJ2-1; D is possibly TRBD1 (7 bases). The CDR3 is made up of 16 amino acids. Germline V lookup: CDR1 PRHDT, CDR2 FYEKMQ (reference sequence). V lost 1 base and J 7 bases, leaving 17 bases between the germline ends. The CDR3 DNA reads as TGTGCCAGCAGCTTAGATCAGGGGGAGGTAGGAAATGAGCAGTTCTTC. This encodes CASSLDQGEVGNEQFF.

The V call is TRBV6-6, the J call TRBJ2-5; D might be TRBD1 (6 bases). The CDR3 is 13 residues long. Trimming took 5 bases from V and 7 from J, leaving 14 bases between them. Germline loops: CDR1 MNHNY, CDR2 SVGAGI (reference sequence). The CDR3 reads CASSPGIGGTQYF. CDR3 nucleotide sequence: TGTGCCAGCAGTCCGGGGATAGGGGGGACCCAGTACTTC.

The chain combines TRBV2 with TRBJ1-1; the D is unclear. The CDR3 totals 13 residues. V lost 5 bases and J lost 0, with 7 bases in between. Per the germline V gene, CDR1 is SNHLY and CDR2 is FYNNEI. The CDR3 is CASSLDVNTEAFF. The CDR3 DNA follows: TGTGCCAGCAGTCTAGACGTGAACACTGAAGCTTTCTTT.